Sequencing of this TCR beta chain was carried out in a study of blood T cell repertoires in COVID-19 (dated by TCRdb to the early 2020s). With regard to the full study: Samples covering the acute and convalescent phases of COVID-19 were provided by collaborators in the United States, Italy and Spain. A de-identified subject ID, COVID-19 status, age in years and sex were almost always included in the sample metadata. Samples came from the ongoing ImmuneRACE study (first 160 participants) plus 1,254 subjects from 6 global collaborators. The dataset comprised deeply sampled blood TCRbeta repertoires from subjects exposed to, actively infected with, or recovered from COVID-19. Where available, HLA class I and class II types were obtained from metadata supplied by the sample provider rather than from assay-based typing. The material from the prospective study consisted of cDNA or gDNA derived from T cells, B-cell-depleted T cells, or PBMCs. The repertoires were released in a freely available public database meant as a resource for research on the immune response to SARS-CoV-2.

TCRbeta CDR3 regions were amplified from genomic DNA by means of the immunoSEQ Assay, a bias-controlled multiplex PCR. The authors' pipeline ran thus. The number of nucleated cells in each sample was estimated from the amplification of reference gene primers within the assay. To quantify the absolute abundance of each unique TCRbeta CDR3 rearrangement, sequence reads were collapsed and filtered. For each sample, productive Simpson clonality was calculated as the square root of Simpson's diversity index across productive rearrangements. In its TCRdb copy, this immuneACCESS table keeps in-frame sequences only and misses some clones. Where compared with another copy, unresolved V genes explain less than half of these, and the others have no known cause. V and J calls and clone size are copied from that table; D and trimming were computed from the DNA. The sample table shows approximately 250,000 clones, and under 90% are seen once. Of the sample, approximately 4% falls within the top ten clones.

As for this clone: Its specific antigen is unknown. The input lacks base qualities; no much larger clone sits a single base away.

Compared with germline, V lacks 4 bases and J lacks 9 bases; bases without a gene match: 6. The CDR3 sequence holds 14 residues, the cysteine and phenylalanine included. The sequence is cut down to CDR3 DNA, 42 bases in frame from base 1. As encoded in the germline V gene, CDR1 is MGHDK while CDR2 is SYGVNS. What the work shows at the level of the full study, not this receptor alone: The amount of clinical and demographic metadata varied by source and participant and was provided uncurated.

In the prospective study, participants were about 18 to 90 years old, resided in about 25 geographic areas of the United States, and were enrolled through a virtual design. In the prospective study, participants were assigned to cohorts based on the clinical history participants reported in a screening survey and a study questionnaire. In the prospective study, mobile phlebotomists collected whole blood, serum and a nasopharyngeal or oropharyngeal swab from each participant. Prospective study participants could optionally give additional blood draws and questionnaires over an approximately two-month period. Before DNA extraction, blood samples from the prospective study were shipped at room temperature or frozen.

Sequencing input: PBMCs or T cells enriched from blood (not recorded which). The clonotype originates from a man under 40 with acute COVID-19. Rearrangement joined TRBV25-1 to TRBJ1-6; a stretch of 7 junction bases matches TRBD1. The sequenced DNA: TGTGCCAGCAGTGGACAGGGTATCGGTTCACCCCTCCACTTT. Its product reads: CASSGQGIGSPLHF.